The text below deals with one TCR beta chain. The antigen is undetermined. This record comes from a study of T cell responses to AZD1222 COVID-19 vaccine. Points from the study as a whole: A reported finding is that nearly half of spike-specific TCRs target unmutated variant regions. The number of AZD1222 recipients seropositive at baseline was only five or six. Spike regions recognized by vaccine-associated CD4 TCRs spanned the protein, led by 160-218 and 743-854. Donors were largely white British and mainly female; clonal diversity was possibly underestimated.

The CDR3 runs 12 residues. V lost 4 bases and J lost 10, with 13 bases in between. Assay used: immunoSEQ multiplex PCR; TCRdb lists only in-frame clones, some missing. The repertoire includes around 45,000 clones, 90% of them detected once, and about a third sits in the top ten. Specimen: peripheral blood, collected 28 days after the second AZD1222 dose. V is TRBV12-3 or TRBV12-4 and J is TRBJ1-1; D possibly corresponds to TRBD1 (6 bases). This clonotype was obtained from an adult who received the AZD1222 COVID-19 vaccine. The CDR3 region has the DNA TGTGCCAGCAGTTGGGGGGGCAGTAGAGCTTTCTTT. It yields the protein CASSWGGSRAFF.